Reported below is one T cell receptor beta chain. Its cognate antigen has yet to be identified. Within one base of it there is no much larger clone, and no base qualities were kept. The CDR3 runs 15 residues from the cysteine to the phenylalanine. Only CDR3 DNA is held: 45 bases, read in frame from base 1. These reads were obtained on an Illumina NovaSeq 6000. TCRalpha and TCRbeta cDNA libraries were constructed by 5'RACE with constant-segment primers, with sample barcodes and unique molecular identifiers being introduced. Trizol reagent was used to extract RNA from every sample. The libraries were amplified in two PCR steps, and the second step added a second sample barcode and Illumina TruSeq adapters. The libraries were sequenced on an Illumina NovaSeq using 2 x 150 bp paired-end reads. Per the source publication's procedure: Reads were demultiplexed and collapsed into UMI-guided consensus sequences with migec v1.2.7. Using mixcr v2.1.11, the UMI consensuses were aligned to TRA and TRB V and J templates and assembled into clonotypes. A clonotype was counted as expanded or contracted only when both edgeR and NoisET called the clonotype significant, with the noise models trained on biological replicates. For edgeR calls, the cutoffs were a false discovery rate-adjusted p below 0.01 and a log2 fold-change threshold of 1. PCA with hierarchical clustering of max-normalized trajectories of the 1000 most abundant clonotypes was used as exploratory dynamics analysis. The CD4 or CD8 phenotype of responding clones was assigned using the separately sequenced CD4+ and CD8+ repertoires. TCRdb trimmed the raw reads at Q25, called clones with MiXCR and kept productive beta chains. All rows with the same CDR3 protein become a single entry with the most common DNA and genes. TCRdb, rather than the study authors, made the V and J calls. Here the sample has around 50,000 distinct CDR3 sequences; 25% to 35% occur a single time. The ten top clones hold 43% of the sample.

The data originate from a study of T-cell memory formation after mild COVID-19 listed by TCRdb under 2021. Study-wide context: TCR sequence clusters from the two donors were largely donor specific. In a couple of donors, T-cell clones that expanded and contracted after mild COVID-19 were tracked by sequencing TCRalpha and TCRbeta repertoires over time. Two young, previously healthy adult volunteers, one female and one male, were included in the cohort.

Study-wide conclusions, independent of this receptor: SARS-CoV-2 specificity of the second-wave clones peaking on day 37 was not confirmed. Clones that contracted from day 15 to 85 showed balanced CD4/CD8 phenotypes, whereas a second wave of clones that expanded from day 15 to 37 leaned towards CD4+. Contracting CD4+ clones were found mainly in CM and EM memory subsets, while CD8+ clones were enriched in EMRA. Some responding clones were detected in pre-infection memory, suggesting pre-existing cross-reactive memory T cells joined the SARS-CoV-2 response. The study included only a couple of mild cases, and larger cohorts that include severe cases with pre-infection samples were judged to be necessary.

Ficoll-Paque density gradient centrifugation was the method used to isolate PBMCs. This sequence uses TRBV21-1 and TRBJ2-4. TRBV21-1 is a known pseudogene. What was sequenced was PBMCs or a T cell subset sorted from them (not recorded which). The TCR originated in a man aged 18 to 35 who had mild COVID-19 (a few samples of this study predate the infection). The sample titles of this study are shuffled in the database, so cell type and time point are left out; the donor was told from shared clones. The nucleotide sequence reads TGTGCCAGCAGCAAAGTTGCAGGAAGAGAGAACATTCAGTACTTC. This encodes CASSKVAGRENIQYF.